Listed below are T cell receptor beta chains from one sample, sequenced in a study of shared clonotypes between healthy human individuals. Clones were sequenced by immunoSEQ multiplex PCR, and TCRdb holds only the in-frame ones, with some missing. Altogether roughly 1,000,000 clones are present, approximately 80% being singletons, with the ten largest covering 0.61%. Sequenced: memory CD4+ T cells from PBMCs. Every receptor here comes from a man younger than 35 in good health. Some clones in this sample may be carry-over from other donors' samples. The CDR3 runs from the conserved cysteine through the conserved F or W. Fields, in order: D gene, V gene, clone size, J gene, CDR3 DNA, CDR3 protein. A D gene is named only where the DNA matches it firmly. Expanded clones are given a class, and other clones once, few, many or no size at all.

D gene: TRBD2; V gene: TRBV5-1; clone size: .; J gene: TRBJ2-3; CDR3 DNA: TGCGCCAGCGGTCGGGGCGGGAGCCCCAGCACAGATACGCAGTATTTT; CDR3 protein: CASGRGGSPSTDTQYF
D gene: .; V gene: TRBV5-1; clone size: once; J gene: TRBJ1-1; CDR3 DNA: TGCGCCAGCAGCTTGGGAGGGGAGGCTGAAGCTTTCTTT; CDR3 protein: CASSLGGEAEAFF
D gene: .; V gene: TRBV7-8; clone size: .; J gene: TRBJ1-1; CDR3 DNA: TGTGCCAGCAGCCTCAATGGTGCAGTGTCGACTGAAGCTTTCTTT; CDR3 protein: CASSLNGAVSTEAFF
D gene: TRBD1; V gene: TRBV28; clone size: few; J gene: TRBJ1-4; CDR3 DNA: TGTGCCAGCAGGCCAGGGGGTGTTGATGAAAAACTGTTTTTT; CDR3 protein: CASRPGGVDEKLFF
D gene: .; V gene: TRBV9; clone size: many; J gene: TRBJ2-1; CDR3 DNA: TGTGCCAGCAGCGTAGCTACGGGGTACCTAAGTCGCTCCTACAATGAGCAGTTCTTC; CDR3 protein: CASSVATGYLSRSYNEQFF
D gene: .; V gene: TRBV9; clone size: .; J gene: TRBJ2-1; CDR3 DNA: TGTGCCAGCAGCGCCGCCGGACGGCTGGCTGATCGAGAGCAGTTCTTC; CDR3 protein: CASSAAGRLADREQFF
D gene: TRBD2; V gene: TRBV5-1; clone size: .; J gene: TRBJ2-7; CDR3 DNA: TGCGCCAGCAGCTTGGTAAATAGCGGGAGCTCCTACGAGCAGTACTTC; CDR3 protein: CASSLVNSGSSYEQYF
D gene: .; V gene: TRBV5-1; clone size: .; J gene: TRBJ1-2; CDR3 DNA: TGCGCCAGCAGCTTTGGGGCTAACTATGGCTACACCTTC; CDR3 protein: CASSFGANYGYTF
D gene: TRBD1; V gene: TRBV5-6; clone size: .; J gene: TRBJ1-4; CDR3 DNA: TGTGCCAGCAGCCCCAGGACAGGCGGAGAAAAACTGTTTTTT; CDR3 protein: CASSPRTGGEKLFF
D gene: TRBD1; V gene: TRBV4-2; clone size: .; J gene: TRBJ1-4; CDR3 DNA: TGTGCCAGCAGCCAAAGGGGACAGGGTAATGAAAAACTGTTTTTT; CDR3 protein: CASSQRGQGNEKLFF
D gene: .; V gene: TRBV5-6; clone size: .; J gene: TRBJ1-1; CDR3 DNA: TGTGCCAGCAGCTTGGGGACGTTTGGCACTGAAGCTTTCTTT; CDR3 protein: CASSLGTFGTEAFF
D gene: .; V gene: TRBV19; clone size: .; J gene: TRBJ2-4; CDR3 DNA: TGTGCCAGTAGTGTGGCACACAGGGACCTAGCCAAAAACATTCAGTACTTC; CDR3 protein: CASSVAHRDLAKNIQYF
D gene: .; V gene: TRBV7-2; clone size: many; J gene: TRBJ1-2; CDR3 DNA: TGTGCCAGCACCCGACAGGTTGGCTATGGCTACACCTTC; CDR3 protein: CASTRQVGYGYTF
D gene: TRBD1; V gene: TRBV10-3; clone size: .; J gene: TRBJ1-1; CDR3 DNA: TGTGCCATCACCCGGGACAGCTGGAGGTGGACTGAAGCTTTCTTT; CDR3 protein: CAITRDSWRWTEAFF
D gene: TRBD1; V gene: TRBV6-5; clone size: .; J gene: TRBJ2-7; CDR3 DNA: TGTGCCAGCAGTTTGAACCGGGACAGCTCCTACGAGCAGTACTTC; CDR3 protein: CASSLNRDSSYEQYF
D gene: TRBD1; V gene: TRBV15; clone size: .; J gene: TRBJ1-1; CDR3 DNA: TGTGCCACCAGCAGAGTCTACCCCGGGACAGGGGAAGCTTTCTTT; CDR3 protein: CATSRVYPGTGEAFF
D gene: .; V gene: TRBV5-1; clone size: many; J gene: TRBJ2-2; CDR3 DNA: TGCGCCAGCAGGACAGAAAACACCGGGGAGCTGTTTTTT; CDR3 protein: CASRTENTGELFF
D gene: TRBD1; V gene: TRBV7-9; clone size: .; J gene: TRBJ1-4; CDR3 DNA: TGTGCCAGCAGCGTGTGGACAGGGGGCGATGAAAAACTGTTTTTT; CDR3 protein: CASSVWTGGDEKLFF
D gene: .; V gene: TRBV9; clone size: few; J gene: TRBJ2-7; CDR3 DNA: TGTGCCAGCAGCGTAGTCCCCGGCCGCTTC; CDR3 protein: CASSVVPGRF
D gene: .; V gene: TRBV28; clone size: .; J gene: TRBJ1-1; CDR3 DNA: TGTGCCAGCAGTTTATATCCAGGGATGGTGAACACTGAAGCTTTCTTT; CDR3 protein: CASSLYPGMVNTEAFF